Shown below are 18 T cell receptor beta chains from a single sample sequenced in a study of control samples from healthy donors and cancer patients. TCRdb's copy holds only in-frame clones and misses some; the assay was immunoSEQ multiplex PCR. Of about 170,000 clones in the sample, 93% were seen once. The sequencing input was blood. These receptors came from a woman aged 55-69 years in good health.

The chain couples TRBV7-8 to TRBJ1-3; D may be TRBD1 (5 bases). With 3 bases removed from V and 6 bases from J, the gap between germline ends came to 12 bases. Germline V lookup: CDR1 SGHVS, CDR2 FQNEAQ. The CDR3 extends over 14 amino acids. The CDR3 DNA sequence: TGTGCCAGCAGCTTCAACCCGGGGGAAAACACCATATATTTT. This gives the protein CASSFNPGENTIYF.

The chain combines TRBV5-6 with TRBJ2-3; TRBD2 agrees at 10 bases. The CDR3 loop spans 16 amino acids. Per the germline V gene, CDR1 is SGHDT and CDR2 is YYEEEE. Trimming took 5 bases from V and 2 from J; bases not matched to a gene: 8. CDR3 in amino acids: CASRRKRGGTTDTQYF. The CDR3 DNA sequence: TGTGCCAGCAGACGTAAGCGGGGGGGAACCACAGATACGCAGTATTTT.

V gene TRBV11-2 combines with J gene TRBJ2-2, with no clear D. Trimming took 0 bases from V and 6 from J, leaving 11 bases between them. This CDR3 region has 15 residues. CDR1 and CDR2 (germline): SGHAT, FQNNGV. The CDR3 DNA reads as TGTGCCAGCAGCTTAGATCCAAGTCGCGCCGGGGAGCTGTTTTTT. Amino acid sequence: CASSLDPSRAGELFF. The full variable domain, its missing parts supplied by reference TRBV11-2 and TRBJ2-2, is EAGVAQSPRYKIIEKRQSVAFWCNPISGHATLYWYQQILGQGPKLLIQFQNNGVVDDSQLPKDRFSAERLKGVDSTLKIQPAKLEDSAVYLCASSLDPSRAGELFFGEGSRLTVL.

The chain has TRBV18 and TRBJ1-2, with D possibly being TRBD1 (5 bases). Germline CDR1 and CDR2: KGHSH and LQKENI. V gave up 4 bases and J gave up 7 bases, with 16 bases separating them. The CDR3 has 14 residues. The CDR3: CASSQGTDTGGYTF. The DNA of the CDR3 is TGTGCCAGCTCACAGGGGACCGACACGGGTGGCTACACCTTC. Based on the CDR3 plus reference TRBV18 and TRBJ1-2, the full variable domain is NAGVMQNPRHLVRRRGQEARLRCSPMKGHSHVYWYRQLPEEGLKFMVYLQKENIIDESGMPKERFSAEFPKEGPSILRIQQVVRGDSAAYFCASSQGTDTGGYTFGSGTRLTVV.

The chain links TRBV18 to TRBJ2-7; perhaps D is TRBD1 or TRBD2 (5 bases each). Germline CDR1 KGHSH, CDR2 LQKENI. Trimming removed 3 bases from V and 2 bases from J, with 11 bases in between. The CDR3 totals 14 residues. CDR3 residues: CASSPAVGAYEQYF. In nucleotides, the CDR3 is TGTGCCAGCTCACCCGCTGTGGGGGCCTACGAGCAGTACTTC.

This clone was observed a few times. V and J are TRBV5-5 and TRBJ2-5; 13 positions match TRBD2. The CDR3 spans 16 residues. V dropped 0 bases and J dropped 5; count of bases not matched to a gene: 4. Germline V gives CDR1 SGHKS, CDR2 YYEKEE (reference sequence). The DNA of the CDR3 is TGTGCCAGCAGCTTGGAACTAGCGGGGGGGCGGGAGACCCAGTACTTC. Translating it yields CASSLELAGGRETQYF.

This clone was counted a single time. The V gene is TRBV25-1, the J gene TRBJ1-2; D remains unclear. This CDR3 has 13 amino acids. Germline loops: CDR1 MGHDK, CDR2 SYGVNS. The ends were cut back, 2 bases at V and 4 bases at J, with 8 bases in the middle. The CDR3 coding sequence is TGTGCCAGCAGTGAAATGACGGTCTATGGCTACACCTTC. It specifies CASSEMTVYGYTF.

The chain links TRBV27 to TRBJ2-2; 7 bases fit TRBD1. V lost 2 bases to trimming and J lost 0 bases; unmatched junction nucleotides: 6. The germline gives CDR1 MNHEY, CDR2 SMNVEV (reference sequence). This CDR3 has 17 residues. The CDR3 protein is CASSLEVTGPNTGELFF. CDR3 DNA sequence: TGTGCCAGCAGTTTAGAGGTGACAGGGCCGAACACCGGGGAGCTGTTTTTT.

This clone was seen a single time. This rearrangement joins TRBV7-2 to TRBJ1-5; maybe TRBD1 (5 bases). The CDR3 length is 15 residues. The V and J ends lost 0 bases and 6 bases respectively, with 12 bases between them. Germline V gives CDR1 SGHTA, CDR2 FQGNSA. The CDR3 protein is CASSLASSRGQPQHF. CDR3 bases: TGTGCCAGCAGCTTAGCGTCGAGTAGGGGTCAGCCCCAGCATTTT.

This chain joins TRBV4-3 and TRBJ1-2, with D unclear. This CDR3 has 13 residues. Germline V CDR1 and CDR2: LGHNA, YSLEER. Trimming cost V 0 bases and J 8 bases, with 10 bases left between them. The CDR3 bases are TGCGCCAGCAGCCAAGATGCGGCACAAGGCTACACCTTC. This gives the protein CASSQDAAQGYTF.

This clone has a handful of counts. The gene calls are TRBV7-8 and TRBJ1-3; D gene ambiguous. Germline values: CDR1 SGHVS, CDR2 FQNEAQ. This CDR3 comprises 16 residues. Trimming removed 3 bases at V and 0 bases at J, with 12 bases between. Written as DNA, the CDR3 is TGTGCCAGCAGCTTCTCCAGCCACATCTCTGGAAACACCATATATTTT. Translating it yields CASSFSSHISGNTIYF.

The V and J genes are TRBV7-9 and TRBJ2-3, with a weak D call TRBD1 (6 bases). Germline V gives CDR1 SEHNR, CDR2 FQNEAQ (reference sequence). CDR3 length: 14 residues. The V end lost 5 bases, the J end lost 5 bases, and 14 bases lay between the germline ends. The DNA of the CDR3 is TGTGCCAGCAGCACAGGGAAATGGGTAGATACGCAGTATTTT. Amino acids: CASSTGKWVDTQYF.

As to this clone: Other DNA sequences from this sample encode an identical CDR3 as well. The chain combines TRBV10-1 with TRBJ2-5; D unclear. Trimming cost V 0 bases and J 2 bases, with 7 bases left between them. Germline CDR1 WNHNN, CDR2 SYGVQD (reference sequence). CDR3 length: 14 amino acids. The CDR3: CASSESFGQETQYF. CDR3 nucleotides: TGCGCCAGCAGTGAGTCTTTCGGGCAAGAGACCCAGTACTTC.

The chain links TRBV7-9 to TRBJ1-2; a possible D gene is TRBD1 (5 bases). The CDR3 loop spans 16 amino acids. CDR1 SEHNR and CDR2 FQNEAQ come from the germline V gene (reference sequence). V was cut by 5 bases and J by 5 bases, with 21 bases left in between. The CDR3 region has the DNA TGTGCCAGCAGCCTACAGGCCTCTCCCGCGGCGTATGGCTACACCTTC. Amino acids: CASSLQASPAAYGYTF.

Within the sample, this clone is medium-sized. The sample holds other DNA sequences that translate to the same CDR3. This chain joins TRBV14 and TRBJ2-1; no firm D call. CDR3 length equals 13 residues. The germline gives CDR1 SGHDN, CDR2 FVKESK. Between the trimmed V and J ends, which lost 3 bases and 6 bases, there was a span of 9 bases. CDR3 region: CASSQVLGNEQFF. The CDR3, as DNA: TGTGCCAGCAGCCAGGTCTTGGGCAATGAGCAGTTCTTC.

V is TRBV12-3 or TRBV12-4 and J is TRBJ2-7, with 7 bases aligning to TRBD1. V gave up 6 bases and J gave up 6 bases; unmatched junction bases: 8. The CDR3 runs 13 residues. The CDR3 region is CASRKTDRAEQYF. The CDR3 bases are TGTGCCAGCAGGAAAACCGACAGGGCCGAGCAGTACTTC.

The J gene is TRBJ2-2, the V gene TRBV19; 9 bases are a match to TRBD1. Germline V gene data show CDR1 as LNHDA and CDR2 as SQIVND (reference sequence). With V trimmed by 6 bases and J by 6 bases, 8 bases remained unmatched. The CDR3 spans 15 residues. As DNA, the CDR3 is TGTGCCAGTAGCCAGGACAGGGGATGGGCCGGGGAGCTGTTTTTT. Encoded protein: CASSQDRGWAGELFF. The whole variable domain, remainder taken from reference TRBV19 and TRBJ2-2, is DGGITQSPKYLFRKEGQNVTLSCEQNLNHDAMYWYRQDPGQGLRLIYYSQIVNDFQKGDIAEGYSVSREKKESFPLTVTSAQKNPTAFYLCASSQDRGWAGELFFGEGSRLTVL.

The gene calls are TRBV4-2 and TRBJ1-2; TRBD1 matches at 7 bases. Germline lookup yields CDR1 LGHNA and CDR2 YNFKEQ. The CDR3 runs to 15 residues. Trimming at V came to 0 bases and at J to 8 bases, leaving 9 bases not matched to a gene. CDR3 in amino acids: CASSQEPDRVAGYTF. CDR3 nucleotide sequence: TGTGCCAGCAGCCAAGAACCCGACAGGGTAGCAGGCTACACCTTC.